This TCR beta chain was identified during a study of OX40 agonist ivuxolimab in advanced cancers. The V gene's germline CDR1 is WSHSY and CDR2 SAAADI. The CDR3 is made up of 15 amino acids. V was clipped by 1 base and J by 7 bases; unmatched bases: 7. The method was immunoSEQ multiplex PCR; TCRdb's version includes in-frame clones alone and lacks a portion of them. The sample shows some 44,000 clones, around 87% of them seen only once. This material consisted of CD4+ or CD8+ T cells sorted from blood, taken in a trial of the OX40 agonist ivuxolimab. The TCR sequence derives from an adult with an advanced solid tumor such as melanoma, head and neck, liver or kidney cancer. The V and J genes are TRBV10-2 and TRBJ2-1; 7 bases match TRBD2. CDR3 protein: CASSEFWGGTNEQFF. The CDR3 coding sequence is TGCGCCAGCAGTGAGTTTTGGGGGGGTACAAATGAGCAGTTCTTC.